The T cell receptor beta chain under discussion was sequenced for a study of naive and memory T cell subsets. General study findings and limits: Possibly reflecting memory cells re-expressing CD45RA, a few larger clonotypes occurred in naive repertoires, especially CD8.

Per germline, CDR1 SGHVS and CDR2 FQNEAQ. The CDR3 is 15 residues long. V shed 1 base and J shed 0 bases, with 9 bases lying between them. To note about this clonotype: Its antigen is currently unknown.

Two oligonucleotides, mixed equimolar, formed the beta constant-region primer covering TRBC1 and TRBC2. Four rounds of PCR amplified the ligated cDNA using nested alpha and beta constant-region primers plus SP2. Each CDR3 protein gets one entry after TCRdb re-called the UMI-ligation and nested PCR reads with MiXCR. Among about 140,000 distinct CDR3 sequences listed, approximately 21% were seen once. The sequencing input was naive CD8+ T cells from blood. The V and J genes are TRBV7-8 and TRBJ1-1, with D perhaps TRBD1 (5 bases). This clonotype originated in a human donor in good health. The CDR3 DNA reads TGTGCCAGCAGCTTAGGAGCGACAGTGAACACTGAAGCTTTCTTT. It specifies CASSLGATVNTEAFF.